This record looks at one T cell receptor (beta chain) sequence and its context. Its antigen is undetermined. Germline CDR1 is LGHNT and CDR2 is FRNRAP. Trimming pared 5 bases from V and 0 bases from J, leaving 11 bases between. The CDR3 has 15 residues. The record originates from a study of T cell responses to AZD1222 COVID-19 vaccine. Study conclusions and caveats: Donors were mostly white British, more females; clonal diversity possibly underestimated. Compared with day 0, the breadth and depth of the Spike-specific TCR repertoire rose significantly after two doses of AZD1222.

Method: immunoSEQ multiplex PCR; TCRdb's copy keeps in-frame clones and lacks some. Here the sample spans around 110,000 clones, 93% being singletons. The sample consisted of peripheral blood, taken on day 0 of AZD1222 vaccination. This chain connects TRBV12-5 to TRBJ2-1; D remains unclear. This TCR was recovered from an adult in good health. The CDR3 reads CASGPGYSSYNEQFF. In DNA form, the CDR3 reads TGTGCTAGTGGTCCGGGCTACAGCTCCTACAATGAGCAGTTCTTC.